The clone carrying this T cell receptor beta chain was seen a single time. As yet, its antigen is unknown. CD45RO-negative, CCR7-positively selected cells formed the naive CD8 fraction, excluding terminally differentiated effector memory CD45RA+ cells. This CDR3 contains 16 residues. Per germline, CDR1 LGHNA and CDR2 YSLEER. J lost 0 bases, V lost 1 base, and 5 bases had no gene match. This entry belongs to a study of shared clonotypes between healthy human individuals. Study findings and constraints: Investigators collected only blood, and repertoires in tissues likely differ.

Over several immunoSEQ plates, each subset's genomic DNA was distributed in even portions. The sorted-subset replicate PCRs were given approximately 190 ng DNA, which is tens of thousands of T cell genomes. Profiled with immunoSEQ multiplex PCR; TCRdb holds only in-frame clones, not every one. The sample lists about 2,100,000 clones, about 92% occurring once. The sequenced material came from naive CD8+ T cells from PBMCs. The source of this sequence is a man aged 18 to 30 in good health. Some clones in this sample may be carry-over from other donors' samples. This rearrangement joins TRBV4-3 to TRBJ2-7, with 8 positions matching TRBD1. The CDR3 protein is CASSQGPDRASYEQYF. In nucleotides, the CDR3 is TGCGCCAGCAGCCAAGGTCCGGACAGGGCCTCCTACGAGCAGTACTTC.